This passage covers 19 T cell receptor beta chains from one sample sequenced in a study of T cell responses to AZD1222 COVID-19 vaccine. Produced via immunoSEQ multiplex PCR; TCRdb's table is partial and in-frame only. Altogether about 70,000 clones are present, approximately 90% being singletons, with the ten largest covering approximately 3.2%. The source material was peripheral blood, sampled 28 days after the second AZD1222 dose. The receptors derive from an adult who received the AZD1222 COVID-19 vaccine.

This chain uses TRBV6-1 with TRBJ1-1, with 9 nucleotides matching TRBD1. After removal of 5 bases from V and 4 bases from J, the junction contained 5 bases not matched to a gene. CDR3 size: 14 residues. Germline lookup yields CDR1 MNHNS and CDR2 SASEGT. The CDR3, as DNA: TGTGCCAGCAGTCCCGGGACAGGGTTCACTGAAGCTTTCTTT. Residues: CASSPGTGFTEAFF.

The chain combines TRBV6-5 with TRBJ1-1; no reliable D call. Trimming cost V 7 bases and J 1 base, with 10 bases left between them. This CDR3 comprises 13 residues. CDR1 and CDR2 from the germline V gene are MNHEY and SVGAGI. The CDR3 loop is CASISVENTEAFF. CDR3 DNA sequence: TGTGCCAGCATTTCGGTAGAGAACACTGAAGCTTTCTTT.

The V and J genes are TRBV7-9 and TRBJ2-1, with 8 bases identical to TRBD1. This CDR3 has 15 amino acids. Germline-derived CDR1 and CDR2 are SEHNR and FQNEAQ (reference sequence). V trimming: 4 bases; J trimming: 7 bases; junction bases outside the gene matches: 9. In nucleotides, the CDR3 is TGTGCCAGCAGCTCAATTAGGGGACAGGCAAATGAGCAGTTCTTC. Translation gives CASSSIRGQANEQFF. The full variable domain, completed using reference TRBV7-9 and TRBJ2-1, is DTGVSQNPRHKITKRGQNVTFRCDPISEHNRLYWYRQTLGQGPEFLTYFQNEAQLEKSRLLSDRFSAERPKGSFSTLEIQRTEQGDSAMYLCASSSIRGQANEQFFGPGTRLTVL.

The J gene is TRBJ2-5, the V gene TRBV7-6; D unclear. The CDR3 consists of 12 residues. V lost 2 bases and J lost 2, with 3 bases in between. Germline V gene lookup returns CDR1 SGHVS and CDR2 FNYEAQ. In nucleotides, the CDR3 is TGTGCCAGCAGCTTACGACAAGAGACCCAGTACTTC. Protein product: CASSLRQETQYF.

This sequence joins TRBV15 and TRBJ2-1; TRBD2 might be the D (5 bases). The V end lost 0 bases, the J end lost 0 bases, and 21 bases lay between the germline ends. The CDR3 consists of 20 residues. Germline V gene data show CDR1 as LNHNV and CDR2 as YYDKDF (reference sequence). CDR3 loop: CATSRDMQDSYSSSYNEQFF. In DNA form, the CDR3 reads TGTGCCACCAGCAGAGATATGCAGGACTCGTATTCTAGCTCCTACAATGAGCAGTTCTTC.

CDR3 sequence: CASSAQDSNEQFF. The CDR3 DNA is TGTGCCAGCAGTGCTCAGGATAGCAATGAGCAGTTCTTC. The chain carries TRBV6-4 and TRBJ2-1, with D unclear. The CDR3 runs 13 residues. The germline gives CDR1 MRHNA, CDR2 SNTAGT. Trimming shortened V by 4 bases and J by 6 bases, and 10 bases separated the two germline ends.

This rearrangement joins TRBV4-3 to TRBJ1-3; D gene uncertain. Trimming took 1 base from V and 4 from J, leaving 5 bases between them. The germline gives CDR1 LGHNA, CDR2 YSLEER. The CDR3 is 13 residues long. CDR3 DNA: TGCGCCAGCAGCCAAGCCCCCGGAAACACCATATATTTT. Translating gives CASSQAPGNTIYF.

This clone has a single count. The V call is TRBV19, the J call TRBJ2-2; D is unclear. CDR1 and CDR2 from the germline V gene are LNHDA and SQIVND (reference sequence). V dropped 3 bases and J dropped 6 bases, with 14 bases sitting between them. The CDR3 extends over 15 amino acids. CDR3 loop: CASSMHRAQPGELFF. As DNA, the CDR3 is TGTGCCAGTAGTATGCACCGGGCCCAGCCCGGGGAGCTGTTTTTT.

The chain combines TRBV5-4 with TRBJ2-1; 7 bases line up with TRBD2. Trimming cost V 3 bases and J 5 bases; bases outside gene matches: 8. Germline V CDR1 and CDR2: SGHNT, YYREEE (reference sequence). The CDR3 loop spans 15 amino acids. The CDR3 DNA follows: TGTGCCAGCAGCTCCCGGGACTACAAAAACAATGAGCAGTTCTTC. The encoded protein is CASSSRDYKNNEQFF.

The chain uses TRBV11-3 and TRBJ2-3, with no clear D. The CDR3 consists of 14 residues. V shed 5 bases and J shed 0 bases, with 9 bases lying between them. Germline V gene sequence: CDR1 SGHNT, CDR2 YENEEA. The CDR3 DNA sequence: TGTGCCAGCAGCGTAACCCAGAGCACAGATACGCAGTATTTT. Its translation: CASSVTQSTDTQYF.

The J gene is TRBJ2-1, the V gene TRBV6-4; possibly TRBD2 for D (5 bases). Germline CDR1 reads MRHNA; CDR2 reads SNTAGT. The CDR3 runs to 13 residues. V gave up 2 bases and J gave up 12 bases, with 14 bases separating them. CDR3: CASSDPTVGGQFF. The CDR3 DNA reads as TGTGCCAGCAGTGACCCTACAGTAGGAGGGCAGTTCTTC.

The rearrangement uses TRBV4-3 and TRBJ2-1; TRBD2 agrees at 10 bases. The germline gives CDR1 LGHNA, CDR2 YSLEER. The CDR3 length is 14 residues. J gave up 6 bases and V 4 bases, and 3 bases lay outside the gene matches. CDR3 protein: CASSLAGGSNEQFF. The CDR3 nucleotides read TGCGCCAGCAGCCTAGCGGGAGGTTCCAATGAGCAGTTCTTC.

The genes are TRBV5-1 and TRBJ2-2; no clear D. Deletions cut 0 bases from V and 1 base from J, with 7 bases between. The CDR3 is 15 amino acids. CDR1 is SGHRS, CDR2 YFSETQ, per germline. Written as DNA, the CDR3 is TGCGCCAGCAGCTTGGCAAGTGAGAACACCGGGGAGCTGTTTTTT. Protein product: CASSLASENTGELFF.

The chain employs TRBV3-1 (or the pseudogene TRBV3-2) and TRBJ1-5; possibly TRBD1 for D (6 bases). Germline CDR1 LGHDT, CDR2 YNNKEL (reference sequence). The length of the CDR3 is 15 residues. Trimming cost V 0 bases and J 4 bases, with 10 bases left between them. CDR3 residues: CASSQDRDTNQPQHF. The DNA for the CDR3 is TGTGCCAGCAGCCAAGACCGGGACACAAATCAGCCCCAGCATTTT.

The V call is TRBV9, the J call TRBJ1-3, with a weak D call TRBD1 (6 bases). Trimming took off 2 bases at V and 7 bases at J, with 10 bases between the two ends. Per the germline V gene, CDR1 is SGDLS and CDR2 is YYNGEE. This CDR3 has 13 amino acids. The CDR3 here is CASSVGGGNTIYF. DNA for the CDR3: TGTGCCAGCAGCGTGGGAGGGGGGAACACCATATATTTT.

The chain's CDR3 is CASNDRASETQYF. The CDR3 DNA reads as TGCGCCAGCAATGACAGGGCTTCGGAGACCCAGTACTTC. The J gene is TRBJ2-5, the V gene TRBV5-1, with TRBD1 matching over 7 bases. Unmatched junction bases numbered 7, after V lost 6 bases and J lost 5 bases. The length of the CDR3 is 13 residues. Germline lookup yields CDR1 SGHRS and CDR2 YFSETQ.

The chain carries TRBV24-1 and TRBJ2-1, with D possibly being TRBD1 (6 bases). Trimming left V 3 bases short and J 5 bases short, with 19 bases between. In germline, CDR1 is KGHDR, CDR2 SFDVKD. This CDR3 contains 17 residues. The chain's CDR3 is CATSDPFDRDTHNEQFF. The CDR3 DNA is TGTGCCACCAGTGATCCCTTTGACCGGGACACCCACAATGAGCAGTTCTTC.

This sequence joins TRBV4-3 and TRBJ1-2; D is unclear. The CDR3 covers 15 residues. Trimming took 0 bases from V and 4 from J, leaving 12 bases between them. Germline V lookup: CDR1 LGHNA, CDR2 YSLEER. The CDR3 is CASSQDVQRAYGYTF. In nucleotides, the CDR3 is TGCGCCAGCAGCCAAGACGTACAGCGAGCCTATGGCTACACCTTC.

The V gene is TRBV7-2, the J gene TRBJ2-3, with 11 bases matching TRBD2. Germline CDR1 reads SGHTA; CDR2 reads FQGNSA. CDR3 size: 16 residues. V trimming: 3 bases; J trimming: 3 bases; junction bases outside the gene matches: 5. The CDR3, as DNA: TGTGCCAGCAGCTTCGCCGGGACTAGCGGTACAGATACGCAGTATTTT. It yields the protein CASSFAGTSGTDTQYF.